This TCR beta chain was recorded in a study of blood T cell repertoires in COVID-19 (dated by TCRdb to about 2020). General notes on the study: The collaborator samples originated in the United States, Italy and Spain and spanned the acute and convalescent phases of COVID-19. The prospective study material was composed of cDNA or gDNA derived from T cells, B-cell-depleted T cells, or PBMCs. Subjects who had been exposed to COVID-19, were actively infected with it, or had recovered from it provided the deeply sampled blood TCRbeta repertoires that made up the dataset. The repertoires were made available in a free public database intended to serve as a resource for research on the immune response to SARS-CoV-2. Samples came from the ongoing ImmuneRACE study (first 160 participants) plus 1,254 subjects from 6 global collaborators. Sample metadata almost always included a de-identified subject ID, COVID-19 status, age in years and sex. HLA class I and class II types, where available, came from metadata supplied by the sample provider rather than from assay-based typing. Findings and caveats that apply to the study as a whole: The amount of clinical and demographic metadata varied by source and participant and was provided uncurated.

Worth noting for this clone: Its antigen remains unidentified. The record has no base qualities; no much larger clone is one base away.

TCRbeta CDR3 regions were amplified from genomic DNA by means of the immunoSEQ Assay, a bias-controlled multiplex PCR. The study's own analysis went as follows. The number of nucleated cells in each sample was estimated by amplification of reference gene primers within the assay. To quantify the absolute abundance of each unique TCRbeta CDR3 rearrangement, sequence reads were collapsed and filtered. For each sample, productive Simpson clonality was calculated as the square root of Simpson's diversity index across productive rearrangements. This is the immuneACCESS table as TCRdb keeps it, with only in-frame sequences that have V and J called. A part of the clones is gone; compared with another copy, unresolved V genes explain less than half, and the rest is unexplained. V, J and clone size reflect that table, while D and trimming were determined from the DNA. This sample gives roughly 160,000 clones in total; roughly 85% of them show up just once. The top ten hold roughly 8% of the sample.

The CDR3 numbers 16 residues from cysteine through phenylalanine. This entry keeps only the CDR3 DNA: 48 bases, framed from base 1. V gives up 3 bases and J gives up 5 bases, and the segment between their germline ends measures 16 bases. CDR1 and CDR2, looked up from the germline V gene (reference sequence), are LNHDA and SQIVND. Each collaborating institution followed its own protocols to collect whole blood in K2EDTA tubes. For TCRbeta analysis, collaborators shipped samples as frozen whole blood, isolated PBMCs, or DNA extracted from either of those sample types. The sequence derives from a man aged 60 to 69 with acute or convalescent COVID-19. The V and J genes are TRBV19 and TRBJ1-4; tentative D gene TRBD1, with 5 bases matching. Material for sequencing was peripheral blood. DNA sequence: TGTGCCAGTAGTATTTTTTCGACAGTCAGCAATGAAAAACTGTTTTTT. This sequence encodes CASSIFSTVSNEKLFF.